Listed below are T cell receptor beta chains from one sample, sequenced in a study of CD8 T cells in Susac syndrome. TCRdb re-analysed the immunoSEQ multiplex PCR reads in MiXCR, keeping a single row per CDR3 protein. The sample lists approximately 150,000 distinct CDR3 sequences, 94% occurring once. The sequencing sample was made of CD4+ T cells from PBMCs. The receptors stem from a human donor with multiple sclerosis. Both conserved end residues are part of each CDR3. Each record gives: clone size, D gene, J gene, V gene, CDR3 protein, CDR3 DNA. A D gene is named only where the DNA matches it firmly. Part of the rows lack a size; the others show once, few, many or a class for expanded clones.

once | - | TRBJ2-2 | TRBV30 | CAWGGGSGGTTGELFF | TGTGCCTGGGGCGGAGGGTCAGGGGGGACCACCGGGGAGCTGTTTTTT
- | - | TRBJ1-2 | TRBV5-6 | CASSTIPHYGYTF | TGTGCCAGCAGCACGATTCCCCACTATGGCTACACCTTC
- | TRBD2 | TRBJ2-2 | TRBV2 | CASLAGPLNTGELFF | TGTGCCAGCCTAGCGGGCCCCTTGAACACCGGGGAGCTGTTTTTT
- | - | TRBJ2-1 | TRBV21-1 | CASSKKGGRSYNEQFF | TGTGCCAGCAGCAAAAAAGGGGGAAGGTCCTACAATGAGCAGTTCTTC
- | - | TRBJ1-1 | TRBV28 | CASSLRAEAFF | TGTGCCAGCAGTCTTCGGGCTGAAGCTTTCTTT
- | - | TRBJ2-7 | TRBV12-3/TRBV12-4 | CASSPDTYEQYF | TGTGCCAGCAGCCCTGACACTTACGAGCAGTACTTC
few | - | TRBJ2-1 | TRBV7-9 | CASSLASSYNEQFF | TGTGCCAGCAGCCTAGCGAGCTCCTACAATGAGCAGTTCTTC
once | - | TRBJ1-5 | TRBV20-1 | CSARTRSNQPQHF | TGCAGTGCACGGACCCGTAGCAATCAGCCCCAGCATTTT
- | - | TRBJ2-2 | TRBV10-1 | CASSATLNTGELFF | TGCGCCAGCAGTGCGACCCTGAACACCGGGGAGCTGTTTTTT
- | - | TRBJ1-4 | TRBV11-2 | CASKRTTNEKLFF | TGTGCCTCCAAACGAACAACTAATGAAAAACTGTTTTTT
- | - | TRBJ2-7 | TRBV27 | CASSLSGPYSREQYF | TGTGCCAGCAGTTTATCAGGACCCTATAGTCGCGAGCAGTACTTC
- | - | TRBJ1-4 | TRBV30 | CAWRDPEKLFF | TGTGCCTGGAGGGACCCTGAAAAACTGTTTTTT
- | TRBD2 | TRBJ2-1 | TRBV7-9 | CASSLGRAGGSSKGNEQFF | TGTGCCAGCAGCTTAGGACGCGCGGGGGGCTCATCAAAGGGCAATGAGCAGTTCTTC
- | - | TRBJ2-6 | TRBV7-8 | CASSLGDAEGANVLTF | TGTGCCAGCAGCTTAGGGGACGCAGAGGGGGCCAACGTCCTGACTTTC
- | - | TRBJ2-5 | TRBV6-5 | CASRPDPRRETQYF | TGTGCCAGCAGACCGGACCCGAGGAGGGAGACCCAGTACTTC
- | TRBD2 | TRBJ2-7 | TRBV5-6 | CASGLAGVAYEQYF | TGTGCCAGCGGGTTAGCGGGCGTTGCCTACGAGCAGTACTTC
- | - | TRBJ2-5 | TRBV2 | CASSEDRQQETQYF | TGTGCCAGCAGTGAGGACAGACAGCAAGAGACCCAGTACTTC
- | TRBD1 | TRBJ2-7 | TRBV7-2 | CASGQGLLAYEQYF | TGTGCCAGCGGACAGGGTTTACTTGCCTACGAGCAGTACTTC
few | - | TRBJ2-7 | TRBV12-3/TRBV12-4 | CASSTGASYEQYF | TGTGCCAGCAGCACCGGGGCCTCCTACGAGCAGTACTTC
- | - | TRBJ2-3 | TRBV4-1 | CASSHQVLGARVTDTQYF | TGCGCCAGCAGCCACCAAGTCCTTGGGGCTAGGGTTACAGATACGCAGTATTTT
- | - | TRBJ2-5 | TRBV29-1 | CSVEDLGPRRETQYF | TGCAGCGTTGAAGATCTGGGGCCCCGTAGAGAGACCCAGTACTTC
- | - | TRBJ1-1 | TRBV6-5 | CASSATGLVTEAFF | TGTGCCAGCAGTGCGACAGGTTTGGTCACTGAAGCTTTCTTT
- | TRBD2 | TRBJ2-1 | TRBV27 | CASSPGTSGREDEQFF | TGTGCCAGCAGTCCCGGGACTAGCGGGAGGGAGGATGAGCAGTTCTTC
- | - | TRBJ1-1 | TRBV27 | CASSHGAGRSEAFF | TGTGCCAGCAGTCACGGGGCAGGCCGGAGTGAAGCTTTCTTT
- | - | TRBJ2-3 | TRBV7-2 | CASSLVGATDTQYF | TGTGCCAGCAGCTTAGTCGGAGCTACAGATACGCAGTATTTT
once | TRBD1 | TRBJ2-5 | TRBV30 | CAWSRGTGWETQYF | TGTGCCTGGAGCCGGGGGACAGGGTGGGAGACCCAGTACTTC
- | - | TRBJ2-1 | TRBV19 | CASNSRLASSYNEQFF | TGTGCCAGTAATAGTCGGCTAGCGAGTTCCTACAATGAGCAGTTCTTC
- | TRBD1 | TRBJ2-1 | TRBV24-1 | CATSDVSGQGALNEQFF | TGTGCCACCAGTGATGTTTCGGGACAGGGTGCGCTCAATGAGCAGTTCTTC
- | TRBD1 | TRBJ2-7 | TRBV10-3 | CATLPPGQAYEQYF | TGTGCCACCCTACCACCGGGACAGGCCTACGAGCAGTACTTC
- | - | TRBJ1-2 | TRBV2 | CASSGPSGEDGYTF | TGTGCCAGCAGTGGGCCGTCAGGGGAGGATGGCTACACCTTC